What follows describes a single T cell receptor beta chain. Its antigen remains unidentified. The PCR made use of 60 Vbeta and 13 Jbeta primers. TCRdb keeps only in-frame clones here, not all; method: immunoSEQ multiplex PCR. The sample lists around 150,000 clones; approximately 80% were seen once. The sample comes from a study of cytomegalovirus exposure and HLA in healthy donors. Study-level findings and limits: Some highly shared sequence variants likely arose as a pipeline artifact. Accounts indicate the classifier identified cytomegalovirus status with strong specificity and sensitivity. Other equally common chains were less clonally expanded than HLA-associated TCR beta chains, a later analysis showed.

The sequencing input was PBMCs. The origin of this receptor is a man younger than 40 in good health and CMV-seropositive.

CDR3 residues: CASSPDSEKLFF. Written as DNA, the CDR3 is TGTGCCAGCAGTCCCGACAGCGAAAAACTGTTTTTT. This chain uses TRBV6-5 with TRBJ1-4; maybe TRBD1 (5 bases). V lost 5 bases and J 8 bases, leaving 9 bases between the germline ends. Germline V gives CDR1 MNHEY, CDR2 SVGAGI. The CDR3 sequence is 12 residues long.